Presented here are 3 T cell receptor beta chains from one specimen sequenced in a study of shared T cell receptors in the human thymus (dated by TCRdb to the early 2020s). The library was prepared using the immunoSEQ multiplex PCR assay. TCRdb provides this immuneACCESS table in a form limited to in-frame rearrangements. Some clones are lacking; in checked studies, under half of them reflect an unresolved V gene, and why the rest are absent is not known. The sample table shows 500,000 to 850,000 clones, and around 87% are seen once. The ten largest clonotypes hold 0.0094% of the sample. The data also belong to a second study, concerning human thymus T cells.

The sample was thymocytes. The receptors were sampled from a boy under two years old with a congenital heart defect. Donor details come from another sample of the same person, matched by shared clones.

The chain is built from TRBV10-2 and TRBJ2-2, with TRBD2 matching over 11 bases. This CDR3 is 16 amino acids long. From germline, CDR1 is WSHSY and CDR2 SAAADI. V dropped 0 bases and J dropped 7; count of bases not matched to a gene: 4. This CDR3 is CASSESLAGGGGELFF. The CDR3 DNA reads TGCGCCAGCAGTGAGTCGCTAGCGGGAGGTGGCGGGGAGCTGTTTTTT.

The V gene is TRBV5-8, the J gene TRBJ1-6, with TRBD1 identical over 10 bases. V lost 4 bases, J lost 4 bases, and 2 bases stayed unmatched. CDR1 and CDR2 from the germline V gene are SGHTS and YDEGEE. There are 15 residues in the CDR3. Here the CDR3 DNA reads TGTGCCAGCAGCCAGGGACAGGGGTATAATTCACCCCTCCACTTT. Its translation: CASSQGQGYNSPLHF.

CDR3 residues: CSAPIYNEQFF. The DNA of the CDR3 is TGCAGTGCCCCTATCTACAATGAGCAGTTCTTC. This rearrangement joins TRBV20-1 to TRBJ2-1; unclear D gene. Trimming cost V 6 bases and J 3 bases, with 6 bases left between them. There are 11 residues in the CDR3. Germline V gene sequence: CDR1 DFQATT, CDR2 SNEGSKA (reference sequence).